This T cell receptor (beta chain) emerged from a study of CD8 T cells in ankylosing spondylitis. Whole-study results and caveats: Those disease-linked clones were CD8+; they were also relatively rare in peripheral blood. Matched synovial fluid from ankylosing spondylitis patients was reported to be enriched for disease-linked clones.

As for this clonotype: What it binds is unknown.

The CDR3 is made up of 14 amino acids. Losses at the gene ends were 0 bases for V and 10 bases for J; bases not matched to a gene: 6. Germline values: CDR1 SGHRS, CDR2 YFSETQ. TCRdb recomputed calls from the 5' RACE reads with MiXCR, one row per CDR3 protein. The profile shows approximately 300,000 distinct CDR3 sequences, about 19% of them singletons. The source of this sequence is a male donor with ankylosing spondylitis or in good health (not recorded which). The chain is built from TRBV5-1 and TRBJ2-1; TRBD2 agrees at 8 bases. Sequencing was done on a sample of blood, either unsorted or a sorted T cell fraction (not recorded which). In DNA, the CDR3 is TGCGCCAGCAGCTTGGAAAGCGGGGGTGCAGAGCAGTTCTTC. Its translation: CASSLESGGAEQFF.